This T cell receptor beta chain was identified during a study of T cell responses to AZD1222 COVID-19 vaccine. Broader study findings: Repertoires were collected only later (after the peak T cell response had occurred).

The analysis combined second doses at about 4 or about 12 weeks. On this clone: Its specificity is not known.

The protocol was immunoSEQ multiplex PCR, while the TCRdb copy is restricted to in-frame clones and leaves out a portion. The sample has more than 80,000 clones, about 90% seen once. Trimming took 3 bases from V and 5 from J, leaving 10 bases between them. This CDR3 region has 13 residues. Germline V gene data show CDR1 as GTSNPN and CDR2 as SVGIG (reference sequence). The receptor was derived from an adult who received the AZD1222 COVID-19 vaccine. This specimen was peripheral blood, taken 28 days after the second AZD1222 dose. The chain uses TRBV30 and TRBJ2-2; the D is unclear. The CDR3 region is CAWRLRSTGELFF. As DNA, the CDR3 is TGTGCCTGGAGATTAAGAAGTACCGGGGAGCTGTTTTTT.